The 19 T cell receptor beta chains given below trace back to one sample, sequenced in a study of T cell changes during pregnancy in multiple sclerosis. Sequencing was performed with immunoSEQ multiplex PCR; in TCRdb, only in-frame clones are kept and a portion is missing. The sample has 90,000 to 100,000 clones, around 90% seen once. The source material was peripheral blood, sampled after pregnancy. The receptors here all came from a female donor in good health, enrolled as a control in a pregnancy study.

CDR3 bases: TGTGCCAGCAGCTTAGATCCCTGGGAGGAAGGCGGCAATCAGCCCCAGCATTTT. Protein sequence: CASSLDPWEEGGNQPQHF. The gene calls are TRBV11-2 and TRBJ1-5; D uncertain. CDR1 is SGHAT and CDR2 is FQNNGV in the germline V gene. The CDR3 extends over 18 amino acids. Trimming left V 0 bases short and J 2 bases short, with 17 bases between.

The CDR3 loop is CASSVGTRTDTQYF. CDR3 DNA: TGTGCCAGCTCAGTAGGTACGAGGACAGATACGCAGTATTTT. This chain uses TRBV18 with TRBJ2-3; no clear D gene. The germline V gene encodes CDR1 KGHSH and CDR2 LQKENI. The CDR3 consists of 14 residues. V shed 5 bases and J shed 3 bases, with 12 bases lying between them.

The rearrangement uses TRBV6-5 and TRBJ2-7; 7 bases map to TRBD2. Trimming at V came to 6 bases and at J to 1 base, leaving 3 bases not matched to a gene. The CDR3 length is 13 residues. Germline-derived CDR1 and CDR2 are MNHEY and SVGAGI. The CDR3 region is CASRLGGSYEQYF. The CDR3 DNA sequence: TGTGCCAGCAGACTCGGGGGGTCCTACGAGCAGTACTTC.

Written as DNA, the CDR3 is TGTGCCTGGAGTGCAGGGGATAATGAGCAGTTCTTC. Encoded protein: CAWSAGDNEQFF. This chain links TRBV30 with TRBJ2-1, with TRBD1 as a possible D gene (6 bases). Germline lookup yields CDR1 GTSNPN and CDR2 SVGIG (reference sequence). The V end lost 1 base, the J end lost 7 bases, and 8 bases lay between the germline ends. This CDR3 spans 12 amino acids.

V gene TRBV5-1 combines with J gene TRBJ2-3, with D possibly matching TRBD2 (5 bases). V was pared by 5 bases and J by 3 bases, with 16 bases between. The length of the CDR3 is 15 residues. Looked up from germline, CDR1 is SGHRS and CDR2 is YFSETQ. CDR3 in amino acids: CASRQRYRTTDTQYF. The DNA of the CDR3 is TGCGCCAGCAGACAGCGGTATAGAACTACAGATACGCAGTATTTT.

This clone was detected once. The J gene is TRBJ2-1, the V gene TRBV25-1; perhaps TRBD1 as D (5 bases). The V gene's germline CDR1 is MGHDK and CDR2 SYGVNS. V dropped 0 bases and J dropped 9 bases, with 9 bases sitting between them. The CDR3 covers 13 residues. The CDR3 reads CASSEYGAGEQFF. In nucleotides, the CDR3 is TGTGCCAGCAGTGAATATGGGGCCGGTGAGCAGTTCTTC.

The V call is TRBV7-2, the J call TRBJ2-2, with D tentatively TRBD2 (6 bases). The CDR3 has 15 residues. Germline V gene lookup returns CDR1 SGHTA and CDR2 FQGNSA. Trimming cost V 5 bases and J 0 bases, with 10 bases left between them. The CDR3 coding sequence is TGTGCCAGCAGCGCCGGGGGACCGAACACCGGGGAGCTGTTTTTT. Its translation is CASSAGGPNTGELFF.

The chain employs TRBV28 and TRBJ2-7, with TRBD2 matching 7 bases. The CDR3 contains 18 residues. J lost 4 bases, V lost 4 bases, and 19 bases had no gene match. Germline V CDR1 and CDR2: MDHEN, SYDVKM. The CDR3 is CASSSTFVGGPLRYEQYF. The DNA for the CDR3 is TGTGCCAGCAGTTCCACTTTTGTGGGAGGGCCTCTGAGATACGAGCAGTACTTC.

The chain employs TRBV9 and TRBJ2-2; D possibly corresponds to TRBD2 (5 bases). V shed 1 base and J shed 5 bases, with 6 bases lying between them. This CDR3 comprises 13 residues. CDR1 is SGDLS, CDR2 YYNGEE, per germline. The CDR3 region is CASSVSGTGELFF. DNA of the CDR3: TGTGCCAGCAGCGTAAGCGGTACCGGGGAGCTGTTTTTT.

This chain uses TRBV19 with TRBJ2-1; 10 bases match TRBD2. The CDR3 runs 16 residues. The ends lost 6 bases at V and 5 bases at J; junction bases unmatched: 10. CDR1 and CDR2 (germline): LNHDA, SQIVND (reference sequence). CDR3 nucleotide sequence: TGTGCCAGTAGGAGAGATCTAGCGGGGGACAACAATGAGCAGTTCTTC. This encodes CASRRDLAGDNNEQFF.

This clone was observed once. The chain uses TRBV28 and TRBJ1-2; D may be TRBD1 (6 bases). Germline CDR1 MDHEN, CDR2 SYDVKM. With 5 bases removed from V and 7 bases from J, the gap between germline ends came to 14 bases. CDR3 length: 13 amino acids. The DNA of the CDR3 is TGTGCCAGCAGTCCACCGACAGGTTTTGGCTACACCTTC. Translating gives CASSPPTGFGYTF.

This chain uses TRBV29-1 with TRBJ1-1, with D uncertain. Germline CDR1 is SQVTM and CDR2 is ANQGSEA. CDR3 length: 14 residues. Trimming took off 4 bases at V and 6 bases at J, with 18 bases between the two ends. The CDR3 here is CSVGKGGLGAEAFF. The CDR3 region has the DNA TGCAGCGTTGGAAAAGGAGGGTTGGGTGCTGAAGCTTTCTTT.

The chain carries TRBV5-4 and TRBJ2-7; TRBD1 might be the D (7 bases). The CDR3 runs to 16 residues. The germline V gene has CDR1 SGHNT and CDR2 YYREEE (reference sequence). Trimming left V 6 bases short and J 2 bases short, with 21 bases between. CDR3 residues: CASTMEGAGATYEQYF. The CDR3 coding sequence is TGTGCCAGCACCATGGAGGGGGCTGGGGCTACCTACGAGCAGTACTTC.

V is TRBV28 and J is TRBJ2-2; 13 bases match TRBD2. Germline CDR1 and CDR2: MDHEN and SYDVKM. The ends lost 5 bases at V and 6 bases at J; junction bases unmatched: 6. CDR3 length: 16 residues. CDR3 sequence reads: CASSPPGLAGPGELFF. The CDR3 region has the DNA TGTGCCAGCAGTCCGCCGGGACTAGCGGGACCCGGGGAGCTGTTTTTT.

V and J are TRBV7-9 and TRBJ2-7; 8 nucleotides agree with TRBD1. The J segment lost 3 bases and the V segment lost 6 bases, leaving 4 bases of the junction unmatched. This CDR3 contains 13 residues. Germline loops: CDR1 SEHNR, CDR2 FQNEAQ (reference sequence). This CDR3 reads CASRPGQGYEQYF. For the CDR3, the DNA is TGTGCCAGCAGACCCGGACAGGGCTACGAGCAGTACTTC.

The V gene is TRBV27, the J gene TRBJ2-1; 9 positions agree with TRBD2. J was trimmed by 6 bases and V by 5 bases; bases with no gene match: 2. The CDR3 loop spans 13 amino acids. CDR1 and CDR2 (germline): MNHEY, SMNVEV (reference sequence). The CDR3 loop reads CASSSGGPNEQFF. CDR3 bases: TGTGCCAGCAGTAGCGGGGGGCCCAATGAGCAGTTCTTC.

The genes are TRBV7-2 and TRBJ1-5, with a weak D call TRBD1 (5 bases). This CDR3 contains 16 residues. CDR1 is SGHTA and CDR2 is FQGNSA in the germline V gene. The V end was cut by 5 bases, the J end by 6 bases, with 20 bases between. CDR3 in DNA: TGTGCCAGCAGCGCACGACCCCAGGGTGCCGGTCAGCCCCAGCATTTT. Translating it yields CASSARPQGAGQPQHF.

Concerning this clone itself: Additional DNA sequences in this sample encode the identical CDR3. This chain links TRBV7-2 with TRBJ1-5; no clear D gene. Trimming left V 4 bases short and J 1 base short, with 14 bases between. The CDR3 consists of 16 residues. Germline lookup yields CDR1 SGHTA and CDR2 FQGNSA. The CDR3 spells CASSSAQSGSNQPQHF. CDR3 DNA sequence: TGTGCCAGCAGCTCCGCTCAGTCGGGGAGCAATCAGCCCCAGCATTTT.

CDR3 bases: TGTGCCAGCAGCCACCAGTTCCTACTCCGGGACAGGGACCTGTTTTCACCCCTCCACTTT. Protein: CASSHQFLLRDRDLFSPLHF. V and J are TRBV4-2 and TRBJ1-6, with TRBD1 identical over 9 bases. CDR3 size: 20 residues. From germline, CDR1 is LGHNA and CDR2 YNFKEQ. V shed 3 bases and J 9 bases; nucleotides not matched to a gene: 21.